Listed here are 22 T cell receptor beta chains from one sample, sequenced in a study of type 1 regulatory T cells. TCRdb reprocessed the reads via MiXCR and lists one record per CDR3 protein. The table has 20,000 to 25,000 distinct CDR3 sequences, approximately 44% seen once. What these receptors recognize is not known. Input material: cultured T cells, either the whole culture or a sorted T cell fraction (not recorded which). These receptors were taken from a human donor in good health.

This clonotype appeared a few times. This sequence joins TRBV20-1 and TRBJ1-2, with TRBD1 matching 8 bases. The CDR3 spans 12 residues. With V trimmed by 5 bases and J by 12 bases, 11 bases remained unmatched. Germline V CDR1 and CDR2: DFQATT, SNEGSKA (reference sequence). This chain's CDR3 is CSAEDRERWNTF. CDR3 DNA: TGCAGTGCTGAGGACAGGGAAAGATGGAACACCTTC.

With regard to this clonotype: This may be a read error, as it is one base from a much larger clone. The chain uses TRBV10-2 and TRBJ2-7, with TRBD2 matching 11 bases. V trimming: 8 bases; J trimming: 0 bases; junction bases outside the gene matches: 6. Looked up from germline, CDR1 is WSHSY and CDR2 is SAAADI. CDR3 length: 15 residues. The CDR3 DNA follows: TGCGCCAGCGAAGTCACTAGCGGGGGCTCCTACGAGCAGTACTTC. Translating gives CASEVTSGGSYEQYF.

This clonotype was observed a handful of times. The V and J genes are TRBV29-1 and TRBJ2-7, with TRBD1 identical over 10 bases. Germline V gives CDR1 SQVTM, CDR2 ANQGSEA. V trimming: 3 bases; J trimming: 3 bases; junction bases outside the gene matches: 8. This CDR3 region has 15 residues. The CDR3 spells CSVEGTGTGDYEQYF. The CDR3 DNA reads TGCAGCGTTGAGGGAACCGGGACAGGGGACTACGAGCAGTACTTC.

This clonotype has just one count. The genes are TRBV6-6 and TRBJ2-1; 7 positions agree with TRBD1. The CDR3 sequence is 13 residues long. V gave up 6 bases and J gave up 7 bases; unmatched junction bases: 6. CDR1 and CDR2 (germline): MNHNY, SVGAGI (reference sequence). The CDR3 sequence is CASSRDRDNEQFF. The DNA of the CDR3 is TGTGCCAGCAGCCGGGACAGAGATAATGAGCAGTTCTTC.

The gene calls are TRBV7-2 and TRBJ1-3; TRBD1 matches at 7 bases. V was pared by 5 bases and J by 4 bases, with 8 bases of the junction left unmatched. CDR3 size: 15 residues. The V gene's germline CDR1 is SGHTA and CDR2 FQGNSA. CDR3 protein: CASSRNRGSGNTIYF. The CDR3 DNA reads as TGTGCCAGCAGCCGCAACAGGGGCTCCGGAAACACCATATATTTT.

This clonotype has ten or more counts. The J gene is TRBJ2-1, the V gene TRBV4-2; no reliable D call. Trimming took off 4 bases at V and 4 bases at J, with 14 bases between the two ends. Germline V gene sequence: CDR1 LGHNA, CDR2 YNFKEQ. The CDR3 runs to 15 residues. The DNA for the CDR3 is TGTGCCAGCAGCCTAGGTAATCGGATGTACAATGAGCAGTTCTTC. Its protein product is CASSLGNRMYNEQFF.

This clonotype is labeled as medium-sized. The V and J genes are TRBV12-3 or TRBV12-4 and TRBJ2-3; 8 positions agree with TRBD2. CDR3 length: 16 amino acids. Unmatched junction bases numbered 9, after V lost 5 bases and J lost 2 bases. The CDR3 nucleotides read TGTGCCAGCAGTCCCGATGGGACTAGGGACACAGATACGCAGTATTTT. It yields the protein CASSPDGTRDTDTQYF.

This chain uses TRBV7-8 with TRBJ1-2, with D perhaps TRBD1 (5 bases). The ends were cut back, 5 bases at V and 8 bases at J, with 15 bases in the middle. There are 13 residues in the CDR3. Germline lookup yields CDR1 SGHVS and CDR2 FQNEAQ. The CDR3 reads CASSPIRGQGYTF. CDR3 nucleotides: TGTGCCAGCAGCCCAATACGGGGCCAAGGCTACACCTTC.

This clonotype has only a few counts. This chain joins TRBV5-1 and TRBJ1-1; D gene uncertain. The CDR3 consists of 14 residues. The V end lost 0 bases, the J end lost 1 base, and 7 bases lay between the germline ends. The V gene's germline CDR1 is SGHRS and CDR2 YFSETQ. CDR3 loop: CASSLAARNTEAFF. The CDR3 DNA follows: TGCGCCAGCAGCTTGGCTGCCAGGAACACTGAAGCTTTCTTT.

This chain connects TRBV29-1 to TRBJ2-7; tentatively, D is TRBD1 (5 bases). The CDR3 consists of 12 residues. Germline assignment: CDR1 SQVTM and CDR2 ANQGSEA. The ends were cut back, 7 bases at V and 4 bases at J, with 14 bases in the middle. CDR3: CSARTSLYEQYF. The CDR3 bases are TGCAGCGCTCGGACAAGCCTTTACGAGCAGTACTTC.

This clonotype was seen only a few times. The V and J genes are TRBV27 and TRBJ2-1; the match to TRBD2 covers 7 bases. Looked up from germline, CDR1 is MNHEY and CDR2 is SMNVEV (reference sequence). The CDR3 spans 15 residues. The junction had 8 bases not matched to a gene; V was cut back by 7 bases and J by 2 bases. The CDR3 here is CASTRGVGTYNEQFF. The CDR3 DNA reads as TGTGCCAGCACCCGGGGGGTAGGGACCTACAATGAGCAGTTCTTC.

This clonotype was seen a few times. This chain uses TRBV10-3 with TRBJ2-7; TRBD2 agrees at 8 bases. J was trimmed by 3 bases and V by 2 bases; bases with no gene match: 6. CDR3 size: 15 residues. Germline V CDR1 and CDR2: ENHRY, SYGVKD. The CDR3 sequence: CAISENSGVVYEQYF. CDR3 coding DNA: TGTGCCATCAGTGAGAATAGCGGGGTCGTCTACGAGCAGTACTTC.

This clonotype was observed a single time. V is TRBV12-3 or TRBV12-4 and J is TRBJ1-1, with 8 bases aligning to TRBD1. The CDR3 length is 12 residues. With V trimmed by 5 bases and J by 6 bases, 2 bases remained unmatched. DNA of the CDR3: TGTGCCAGCAGTCGGACAGGGTCTGAAGCTTTCTTT. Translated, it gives CASSRTGSEAFF.

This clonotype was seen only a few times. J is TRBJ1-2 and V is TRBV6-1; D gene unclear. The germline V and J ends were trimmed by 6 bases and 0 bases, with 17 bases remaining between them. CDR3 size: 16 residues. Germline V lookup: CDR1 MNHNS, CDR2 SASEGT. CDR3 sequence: CASSLGSTLSNYGYTF. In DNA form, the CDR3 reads TGTGCCAGCAGCCTAGGGTCCACCCTTTCTAACTATGGCTACACCTTC.

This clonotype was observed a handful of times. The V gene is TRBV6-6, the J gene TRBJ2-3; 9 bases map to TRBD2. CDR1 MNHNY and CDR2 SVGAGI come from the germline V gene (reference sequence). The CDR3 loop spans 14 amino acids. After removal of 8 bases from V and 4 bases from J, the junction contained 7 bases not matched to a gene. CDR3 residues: CASYERGVSDTQYF. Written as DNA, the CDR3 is TGTGCCAGCTATGAGCGGGGGGTCTCAGATACGCAGTATTTT.

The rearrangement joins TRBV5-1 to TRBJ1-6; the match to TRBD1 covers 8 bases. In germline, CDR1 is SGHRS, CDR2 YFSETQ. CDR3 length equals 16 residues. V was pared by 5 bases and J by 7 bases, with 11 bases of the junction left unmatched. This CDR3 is CASSFPRDRYNSPLHF. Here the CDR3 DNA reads TGCGCCAGCAGTTTCCCCCGGGACAGGTACAATTCACCCCTCCACTTT. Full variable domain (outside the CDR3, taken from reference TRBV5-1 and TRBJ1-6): KAGVTQTPRYLIKTRGQQVTLSCSPISGHRSVSWYQQTPGQGLQFLFEYFSETQRNKGNFPGRFSGRQFSNSRSEMNVSTLELGDSALYLCASSFPRDRYNSPLHFGNGTRLTVT.

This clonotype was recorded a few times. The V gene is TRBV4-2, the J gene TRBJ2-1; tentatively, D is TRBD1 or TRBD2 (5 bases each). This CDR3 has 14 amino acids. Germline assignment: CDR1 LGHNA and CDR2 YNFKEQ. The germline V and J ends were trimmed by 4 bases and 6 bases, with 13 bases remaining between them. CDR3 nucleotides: TGTGCCAGCAGCCTGTACTTTGGGGGCAATGAGCAGTTCTTC. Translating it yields CASSLYFGGNEQFF.

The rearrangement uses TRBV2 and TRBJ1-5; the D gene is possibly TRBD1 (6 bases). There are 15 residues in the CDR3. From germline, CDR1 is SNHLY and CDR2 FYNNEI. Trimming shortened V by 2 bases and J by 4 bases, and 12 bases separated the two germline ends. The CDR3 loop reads CASSEIGQWNQPQHF. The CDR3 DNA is TGTGCCAGCAGTGAAATCGGACAGTGGAATCAGCCCCAGCATTTT.

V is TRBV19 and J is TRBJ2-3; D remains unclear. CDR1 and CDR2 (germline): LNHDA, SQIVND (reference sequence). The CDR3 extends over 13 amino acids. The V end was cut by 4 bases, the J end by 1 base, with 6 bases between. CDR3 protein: CASSTVGTDTQYF. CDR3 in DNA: TGTGCCAGTAGTACCGTAGGCACAGATACGCAGTATTTT.

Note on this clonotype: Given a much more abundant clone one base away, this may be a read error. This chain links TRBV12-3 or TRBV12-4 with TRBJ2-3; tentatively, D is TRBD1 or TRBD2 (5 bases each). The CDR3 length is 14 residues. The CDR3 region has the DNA TGTGCCAGCAGTTTCTTAGGGACCACAGATACGCGGTATTTT. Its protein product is CASSFLGTTDTRYF.

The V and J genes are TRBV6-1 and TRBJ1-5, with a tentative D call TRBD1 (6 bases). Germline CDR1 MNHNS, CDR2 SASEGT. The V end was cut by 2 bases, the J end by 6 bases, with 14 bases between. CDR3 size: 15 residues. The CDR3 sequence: CASSEQGMAVQPQHF. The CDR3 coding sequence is TGTGCCAGCAGTGAACAGGGGATGGCTGTTCAGCCCCAGCATTTT.

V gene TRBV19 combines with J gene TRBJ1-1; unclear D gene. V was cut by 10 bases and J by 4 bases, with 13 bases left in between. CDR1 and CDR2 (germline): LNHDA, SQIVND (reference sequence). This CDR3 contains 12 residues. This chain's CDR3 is CATSGSGTEAFF. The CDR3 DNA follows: TGTGCCACCTCGGGGAGCGGCACTGAAGCTTTCTTT.